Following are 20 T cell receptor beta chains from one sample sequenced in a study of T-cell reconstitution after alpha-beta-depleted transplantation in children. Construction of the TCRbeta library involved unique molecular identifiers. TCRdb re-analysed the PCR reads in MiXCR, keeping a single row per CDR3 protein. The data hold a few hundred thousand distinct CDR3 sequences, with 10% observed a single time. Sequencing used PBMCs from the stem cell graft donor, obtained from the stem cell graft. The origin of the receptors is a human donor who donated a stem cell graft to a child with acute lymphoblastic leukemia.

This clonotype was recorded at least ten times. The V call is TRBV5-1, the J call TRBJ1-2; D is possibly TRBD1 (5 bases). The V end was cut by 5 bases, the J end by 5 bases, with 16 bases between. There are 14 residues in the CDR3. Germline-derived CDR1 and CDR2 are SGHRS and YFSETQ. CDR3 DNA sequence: TGCGCCAGCAGTCCGACGGGGGATGGGTATGGCTACACCTTC. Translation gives CASSPTGDGYGYTF.

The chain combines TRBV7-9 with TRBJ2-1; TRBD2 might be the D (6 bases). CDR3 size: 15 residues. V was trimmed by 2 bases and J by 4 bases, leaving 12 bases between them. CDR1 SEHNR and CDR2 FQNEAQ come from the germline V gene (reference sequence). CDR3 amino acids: CASSLSGLGYNEQFF. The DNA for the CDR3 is TGTGCCAGCAGCTTATCGGGACTGGGATACAATGAGCAGTTCTTC.

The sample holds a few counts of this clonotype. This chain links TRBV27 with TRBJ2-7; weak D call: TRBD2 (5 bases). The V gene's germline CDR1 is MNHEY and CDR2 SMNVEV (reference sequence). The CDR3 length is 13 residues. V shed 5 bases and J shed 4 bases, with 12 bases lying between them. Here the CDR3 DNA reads TGTGCCAGCAGTCGGGGAGACAAATACGAGCAGTACTTC. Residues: CASSRGDKYEQYF.

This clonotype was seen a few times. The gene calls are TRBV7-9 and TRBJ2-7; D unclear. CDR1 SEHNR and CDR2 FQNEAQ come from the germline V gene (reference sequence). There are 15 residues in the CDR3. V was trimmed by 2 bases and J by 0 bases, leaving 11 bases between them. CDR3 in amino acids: CASSLSSRHSYEQYF. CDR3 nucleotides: TGTGCCAGCAGCTTAAGTAGCCGACACTCCTACGAGCAGTACTTC. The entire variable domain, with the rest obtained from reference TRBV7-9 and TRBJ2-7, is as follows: DTGVSQNPRHKITKRGQNVTFRCDPISEHNRLYWYRQTLGQGPEFLTYFQNEAQLEKSRLLSDRFSAERPKGSFSTLEIQRTEQGDSAMYLCASSLSSRHSYEQYFGPGTRLTVT.

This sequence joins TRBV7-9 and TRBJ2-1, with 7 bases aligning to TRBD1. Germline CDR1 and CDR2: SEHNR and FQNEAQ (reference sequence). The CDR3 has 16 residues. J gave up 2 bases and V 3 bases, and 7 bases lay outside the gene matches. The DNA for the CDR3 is TGTGCCAGCAGCTTCGCTGGGACAGTGGCCTACAATGAGCAGTTCTTC. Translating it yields CASSFAGTVAYNEQFF. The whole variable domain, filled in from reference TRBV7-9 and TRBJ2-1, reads DTGVSQNPRHKITKRGQNVTFRCDPISEHNRLYWYRQTLGQGPEFLTYFQNEAQLEKSRLLSDRFSAERPKGSFSTLEIQRTEQGDSAMYLCASSFAGTVAYNEQFFGPGTRLTVL.

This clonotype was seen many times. CDR3 amino acids: CASSEVHSVGDTQYF. The DNA of the CDR3 is TGTGCCAGCAGTGAAGTCCACTCCGTGGGGGATACGCAGTATTTT. The genes are TRBV6-1 and TRBJ2-3; D is uncertain. Trimming shortened V by 1 base and J by 6 bases, and 14 bases separated the two germline ends. Germline V lookup: CDR1 MNHNS, CDR2 SASEGT. The CDR3 is 15 residues long.

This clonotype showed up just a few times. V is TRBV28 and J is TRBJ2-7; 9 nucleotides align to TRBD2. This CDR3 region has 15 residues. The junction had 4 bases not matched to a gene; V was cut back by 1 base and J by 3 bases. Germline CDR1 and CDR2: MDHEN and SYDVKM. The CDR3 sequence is CASSLSREGFYEQYF. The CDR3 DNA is TGTGCCAGCAGTTTATCGCGGGAGGGCTTCTACGAGCAGTACTTC.

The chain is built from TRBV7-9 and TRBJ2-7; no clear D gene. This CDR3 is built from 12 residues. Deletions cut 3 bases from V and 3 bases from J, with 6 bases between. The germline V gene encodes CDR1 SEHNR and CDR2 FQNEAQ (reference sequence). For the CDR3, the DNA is TGTGCCAGCAGCTTTTTCAGCTACGAGCAGTACTTC. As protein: CASSFFSYEQYF.

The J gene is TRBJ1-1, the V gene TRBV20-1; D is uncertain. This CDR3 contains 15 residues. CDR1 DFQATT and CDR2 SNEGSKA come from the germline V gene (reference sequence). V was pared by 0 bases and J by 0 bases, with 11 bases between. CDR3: CSARDEQAMNTEAFF. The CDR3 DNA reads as TGCAGTGCTAGAGATGAGCAGGCAATGAACACTGAAGCTTTCTTT.

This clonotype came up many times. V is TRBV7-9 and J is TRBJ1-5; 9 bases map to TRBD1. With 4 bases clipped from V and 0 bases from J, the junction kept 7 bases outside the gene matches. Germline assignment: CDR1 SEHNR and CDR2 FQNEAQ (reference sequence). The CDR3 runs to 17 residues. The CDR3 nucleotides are TGTGCCAGCAGCTCCGGACAGGGGCCTTATAGCAATCAGCCCCAGCATTTT. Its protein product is CASSSGQGPYSNQPQHF.

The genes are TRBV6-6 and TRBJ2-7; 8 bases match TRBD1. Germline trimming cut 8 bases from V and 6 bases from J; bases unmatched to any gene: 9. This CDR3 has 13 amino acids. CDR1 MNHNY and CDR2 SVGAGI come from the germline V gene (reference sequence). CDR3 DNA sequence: TGTGCCAGCGAATGGGGACAGGCGGGCGAGCAGTACTTC. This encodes CASEWGQAGEQYF.

The CDR3 sequence is CSAPAGVRNEQFF. Written as DNA, the CDR3 is TGCAGTGCCCCCGCAGGGGTTAGGAATGAGCAGTTCTTC. The rearrangement links TRBV20-1 to TRBJ2-1, with D possibly TRBD1 on 6 matching bases. V was clipped by 6 bases and J by 7 bases, with 16 bases between them. Germline V CDR1 and CDR2: DFQATT, SNEGSKA (reference sequence). The CDR3 extends over 13 amino acids.

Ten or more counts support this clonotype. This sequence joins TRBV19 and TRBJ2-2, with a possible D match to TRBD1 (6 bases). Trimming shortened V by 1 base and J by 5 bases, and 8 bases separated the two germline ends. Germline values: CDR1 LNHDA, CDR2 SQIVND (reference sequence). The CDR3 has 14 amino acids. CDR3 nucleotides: TGTGCCAGTAGTATAGGGGGGCGAACCGGGGAGCTGTTTTTT. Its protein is CASSIGGRTGELFF.

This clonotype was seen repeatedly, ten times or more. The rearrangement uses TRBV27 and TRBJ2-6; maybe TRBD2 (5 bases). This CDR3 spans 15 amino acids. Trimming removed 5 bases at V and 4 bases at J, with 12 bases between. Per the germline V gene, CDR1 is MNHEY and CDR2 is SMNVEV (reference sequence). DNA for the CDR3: TGTGCCAGCAGTCTAGGAAGCGGCGGGGCCAACGTCCTGACTTTC. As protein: CASSLGSGGANVLTF. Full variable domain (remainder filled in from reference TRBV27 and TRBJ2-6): EAQVTQNPRYLITVTGKKLTVTCSQNMNHEYMSWYRQDPGLGLRQIYYSMNVEVTDKGDVPEGYKVSRKEKRNFPLILESPSPNQTSLYFCASSLGSGGANVLTFGAGSRLTVL.

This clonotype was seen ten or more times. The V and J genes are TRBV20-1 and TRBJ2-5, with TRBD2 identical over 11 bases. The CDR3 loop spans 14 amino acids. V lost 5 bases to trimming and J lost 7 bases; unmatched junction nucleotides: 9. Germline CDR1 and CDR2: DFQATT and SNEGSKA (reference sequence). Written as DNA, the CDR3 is TGCAGTGCTGGTAGCGGGAGGGGCCGATGGACCCAGTACTTC. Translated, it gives CSAGSGRGRWTQYF.

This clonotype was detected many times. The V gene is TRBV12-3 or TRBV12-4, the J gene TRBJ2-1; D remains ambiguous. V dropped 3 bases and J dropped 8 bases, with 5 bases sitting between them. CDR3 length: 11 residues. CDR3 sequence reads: CASSFLDEQFF. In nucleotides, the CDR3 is TGTGCCAGCAGTTTCCTTGATGAGCAGTTCTTC.

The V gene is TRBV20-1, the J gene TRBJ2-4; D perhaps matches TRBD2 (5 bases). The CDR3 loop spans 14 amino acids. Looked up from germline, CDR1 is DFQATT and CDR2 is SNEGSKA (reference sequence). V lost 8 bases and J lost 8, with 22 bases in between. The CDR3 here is CSSTDFLGEHIQYF. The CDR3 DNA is TGCAGTTCCACGGACTTCCTCGGGGAACACATTCAGTACTTC.

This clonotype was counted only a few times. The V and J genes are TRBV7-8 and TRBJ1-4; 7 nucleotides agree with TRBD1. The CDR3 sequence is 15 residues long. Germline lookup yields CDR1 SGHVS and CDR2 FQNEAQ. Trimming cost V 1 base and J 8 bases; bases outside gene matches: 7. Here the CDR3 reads CASSLGLQGWEKLFF. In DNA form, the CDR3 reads TGTGCCAGCAGCTTAGGTCTACAGGGGTGGGAAAAACTGTTTTTT.

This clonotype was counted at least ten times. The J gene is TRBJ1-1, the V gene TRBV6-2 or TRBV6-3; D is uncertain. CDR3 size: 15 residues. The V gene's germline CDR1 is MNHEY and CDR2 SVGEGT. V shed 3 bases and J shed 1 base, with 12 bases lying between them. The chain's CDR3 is CASSYAEQPNTEAFF. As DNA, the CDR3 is TGTGCCAGCAGTTATGCAGAGCAGCCGAACACTGAAGCTTTCTTT.

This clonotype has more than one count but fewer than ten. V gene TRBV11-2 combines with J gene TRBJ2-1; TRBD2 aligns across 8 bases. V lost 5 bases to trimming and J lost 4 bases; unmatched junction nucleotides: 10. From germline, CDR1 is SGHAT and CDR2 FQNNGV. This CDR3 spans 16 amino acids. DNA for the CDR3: TGTGCCAGCAGCCTAATGAGCGGGAGAAGTTACAATGAGCAGTTCTTC. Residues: CASSLMSGRSYNEQFF.